The 24 T cell receptor beta chains listed next were all sequenced from one sample in a study of identical twins. One entry per CDR3 protein results from TCRdb running MiXCR on the 5' RACE reads. This table has approximately 230,000 distinct CDR3 sequences, more than 12% appearing once. The sample was memory (CD45RO+) T cells sorted from blood. These receptor sequences come from a woman aged 18 to 35 in good health.

V gene TRBV7-2 combines with J gene TRBJ1-6; 7 nucleotides agree with TRBD1. This CDR3 spans 14 amino acids. CDR1 is SGHTA, CDR2 FQGNSA, per germline. The junction had 8 bases not matched to a gene; V was cut back by 5 bases and J by 10 bases. The CDR3 sequence is CASSPGQALSPLHF. In DNA form, the CDR3 reads TGTGCCAGCAGCCCTGGACAGGCATTATCACCCCTCCACTTT.

At least ten counts were recorded for this clonotype. The genes are TRBV7-2 and TRBJ1-2; D not resolved. This CDR3 spans 11 amino acids. The germline V gene encodes CDR1 SGHTA and CDR2 FQGNSA. Between the trimmed V and J ends, which lost 3 bases and 6 bases, there was a span of 5 bases. CDR3 sequence (DNA): TGTGCCAGCAGCTTGAGGGATGGCTACACCTTC. Its protein is CASSLRDGYTF. Filled out from reference TRBV7-2 and TRBJ1-2, the complete variable domain reads GAGVSQSPSNKVTEKGKDVELRCDPISGHTALYWYRQSLGQGLEFLIYFQGNSAPDKSGLPSDRFSAERTGGSVSTLTIQRTQQEDSAVYLCASSLRDGYTFGSGTRLTVV.

V gene TRBV2 combines with J gene TRBJ1-5; D is undetermined. This CDR3 region has 13 residues. V was clipped by 8 bases and J by 0 bases, with 8 bases between them. Germline V gives CDR1 SNHLY, CDR2 FYNNEI. CDR3 in amino acids: CASQVYSNQPQHF. For the CDR3, the DNA is TGTGCCAGCCAAGTATATAGCAATCAGCCCCAGCATTTT.

This clonotype has ten or more counts. V and J are TRBV20-1 and TRBJ2-5, with no clear D. This CDR3 is 12 amino acids long. Trimming removed 6 bases at V and 1 base at J, with 9 bases between. CDR1 is DFQATT and CDR2 is SNEGSKA in the germline V gene (reference sequence). DNA of the CDR3: TGCAGTGCCCTCTACGGCCAAGAGACCCAGTACTTC. Amino acid sequence: CSALYGQETQYF.

The rearrangement uses TRBV5-1 and TRBJ2-1, with D uncertain. This CDR3 comprises 15 residues. Germline CDR1 reads SGHRS; CDR2 reads YFSETQ. The germline V and J ends were trimmed by 3 bases and 5 bases, with 15 bases remaining between them. The CDR3 loop reads CASSSGPLRNNEQFF. The CDR3 DNA sequence: TGCGCCAGCAGCTCAGGACCCCTCCGAAACAATGAGCAGTTCTTC.

The DNA for the CDR3 is TGTGCCAGCAGCTTAGTCGGCAGTTCCGAAAAACTGTTTTTT. Residues: CASSLVGSSEKLFF. The gene calls are TRBV7-2 and TRBJ1-4; D is unresolved. Germline assignment: CDR1 SGHTA and CDR2 FQGNSA. Trimming pared 1 base from V and 8 bases from J, leaving 11 bases between. There are 14 residues in the CDR3. Complete variable domain (other parts from reference TRBV7-2 and TRBJ1-4): GAGVSQSPSNKVTEKGKDVELRCDPISGHTALYWYRQSLGQGLEFLIYFQGNSAPDKSGLPSDRFSAERTGGSVSTLTIQRTQQEDSAVYLCASSLVGSSEKLFFGSGTQLSVL.

The chain is built from TRBV9 and TRBJ2-3; D possibly corresponds to TRBD1 (5 bases). The V gene lost 2 bases and the J gene lost 5 bases, with 9 bases spanning the gap. Germline loops: CDR1 SGDLS, CDR2 YYNGEE. The CDR3 length is 13 residues. The CDR3 loop reads CASSVVQGDTQYF. The CDR3 nucleotides read TGTGCCAGCAGCGTCGTCCAGGGAGATACGCAGTATTTT.

This clonotype was detected only a few times. V usage is TRBV20-1 and J usage is TRBJ2-7; 7 positions match TRBD1. The V segment lost 2 bases and the J segment 4 bases; nucleotides outside the gene matches: 11. Germline-derived CDR1 and CDR2 are DFQATT and SNEGSKA (reference sequence). The CDR3 runs 15 residues. Written as DNA, the CDR3 is TGCAGTGCTAGATACAGGGGCAAAGGCTGGTACGAGCAGTACTTC. Its translation is CSARYRGKGWYEQYF.

In its sample, this clonotype was seen a few times. The chain combines TRBV7-9 with TRBJ1-2; a weak D match, TRBD1 (6 bases). The V end was cut by 6 bases, the J end by 8 bases, with 22 bases between. The CDR3 has 15 residues. Germline V gene data show CDR1 as SEHNR and CDR2 as FQNEAQ (reference sequence). The CDR3: CASSHTGMSLYGYTF. Written as DNA, the CDR3 is TGTGCCAGCAGTCATACAGGGATGTCCCTCTACGGCTACACCTTC.

This clonotype was recorded a few times. The chain recombines TRBV11-2 with TRBJ1-1; D possibly corresponds to TRBD1 (6 bases). The CDR3 is 15 amino acids. The germline gives CDR1 SGHAT, CDR2 FQNNGV. V was cut by 2 bases and J by 4 bases, with 14 bases left in between. The CDR3 bases are TGTGCCAGCAGCTTATACAGGGCTATGGGCACTGAAGCTTTCTTT. Encoded protein: CASSLYRAMGTEAFF.

This clonotype was seen more than once but under ten times. The genes are TRBV9 and TRBJ2-1; D is uncertain. Per the germline V gene, CDR1 is SGDLS and CDR2 is YYNGEE. Deletions cut 0 bases from V and 1 base from J, with 8 bases between. The CDR3 consists of 15 residues. In nucleotides, the CDR3 is TGTGCCAGCAGCGTAGGGGCGGATTCCTACAATGAGCAGTTCTTC. Translation gives CASSVGADSYNEQFF. The full variable domain, in which reference TRBV9 and TRBJ2-1 provide the parts outside the CDR3, is DSGVTQTPKHLITATGQRVTLRCSPRSGDLSVYWYQQSLDQGLQFLIQYYNGEERAKGNILERFSAQQFPDLHSELNLSSLELGDSALYFCASSVGADSYNEQFFGPGTRLTVL.

This chain connects TRBV11-3 to TRBJ1-1; D unclear. V lost 5 bases, J lost 0 bases, and 13 bases lay in between. Germline V lookup: CDR1 SGHNT, CDR2 YENEEA. The CDR3 extends over 15 amino acids. CDR3 DNA sequence: TGTGCCAGCAGCCCCAAGGCGGGGATGAACACTGAAGCTTTCTTT. Translation gives CASSPKAGMNTEAFF.

This clonotype was observed a few times. This chain joins TRBV20-1 and TRBJ2-1, with 7 positions matching TRBD2. J was trimmed by 1 base and V by 7 bases; bases with no gene match: 7. The length of the CDR3 is 14 residues. Germline CDR1 DFQATT, CDR2 SNEGSKA (reference sequence). CDR3 residues: CSVSGKRSYNEQFF. The CDR3 DNA follows: TGCAGTGTAAGCGGGAAACGGTCCTACAATGAGCAGTTCTTC.

The table lists this clonotype with a few counts. The CDR3: CASSPPDRVYEQYF. For the CDR3, the DNA is TGCGCCAGCAGCCCCCCTGACAGGGTGTACGAGCAGTACTTC. This rearrangement joins TRBV5-1 to TRBJ2-7, with 7 bases aligning to TRBD1. J gave up 4 bases and V 4 bases, and 8 bases lay outside the gene matches. CDR1 and CDR2 from the germline V gene are SGHRS and YFSETQ. The CDR3 has 14 residues.

Notes on this clonotype: Possible read error: a much larger clone is one base away. The CDR3 DNA follows: TGTGCCAGCAGCTATACTAGTGCTCAAGAGCAGTTCTTC. This codes for CASSYTSAQEQFF. The chain combines TRBV7-2 with TRBJ2-1, with D possibly matching TRBD2 (5 bases). V was shortened by 4 bases and J by 10 bases, with 14 bases between the two germline ends. There are 13 residues in the CDR3. CDR1 SGHTA and CDR2 FQGNSA come from the germline V gene.

The CDR3 is CASSSGQVLSGNTIYF. For the CDR3, the DNA is TGTGCCAGCAGCTCCGGACAGGTTCTCTCTGGAAACACCATATATTTT. The rearrangement links TRBV6-1 to TRBJ1-3; 7 positions agree with TRBD1. V dropped 6 bases and J dropped 0; count of bases not matched to a gene: 8. Germline lookup yields CDR1 MNHNS and CDR2 SASEGT. The CDR3 is 16 amino acids.

The rearrangement uses TRBV4-3 and TRBJ2-2, with D perhaps matching TRBD2 (5 bases). This CDR3 comprises 14 residues. The V gene's germline CDR1 is LGHNA and CDR2 YSLEER. V lost 0 bases and J lost 6, with 8 bases in between. The CDR3 sequence is CASSQELGPGELFF. DNA of the CDR3: TGCGCCAGCAGCCAAGAACTAGGGCCCGGGGAGCTGTTTTTT.

This clonotype was seen a few times. The rearrangement uses TRBV7-9 and TRBJ2-1; no firm D call. V was trimmed by 5 bases and J by 6 bases, leaving 14 bases between them. CDR1 and CDR2 from the germline V gene are SEHNR and FQNEAQ (reference sequence). The CDR3 covers 14 residues. The CDR3 sequence is CASSNARKINEQFF. The CDR3 DNA reads TGTGCCAGCAGCAACGCTCGGAAGATCAATGAGCAGTTCTTC.

This clonotype occurred a few times. The genes are TRBV5-1 and TRBJ1-4; D not resolved. Trimming shortened V by 1 base and J by 4 bases, and 8 bases separated the two germline ends. Germline values: CDR1 SGHRS, CDR2 YFSETQ. The CDR3 has 14 amino acids. The CDR3 loop reads CASSLRPDNEKLFF. CDR3 DNA sequence: TGCGCCAGCAGCTTGAGGCCCGATAATGAAAAACTGTTTTTT. The entire variable domain, with the rest obtained from reference TRBV5-1 and TRBJ1-4, is as follows: KAGVTQTPRYLIKTRGQQVTLSCSPISGHRSVSWYQQTPGQGLQFLFEYFSETQRNKGNFPGRFSGRQFSNSRSEMNVSTLELGDSALYLCASSLRPDNEKLFFGSGTQLSVL.

This sequence joins TRBV5-1 and TRBJ2-3; a weak D match, TRBD2 (5 bases). Germline V gene sequence: CDR1 SGHRS, CDR2 YFSETQ. The CDR3 is 15 amino acids. Trimming shortened V by 0 bases and J by 4 bases, and 12 bases separated the two germline ends. DNA of the CDR3: TGCGCCAGCAGCTTGGGGGCTAGCATCGCAGATACGCAGTATTTT. Translated: CASSLGASIADTQYF.

This clonotype was counted a few times. The gene calls are TRBV20-1 and TRBJ2-2; the D call may be TRBD1 or TRBD2 (6 bases each). The CDR3 totals 14 residues. Germline CDR1 is DFQATT and CDR2 is SNEGSKA (reference sequence). V lost 3 bases and J lost 7, with 15 bases in between. Here the CDR3 reads CSARPTGRGGELFF. CDR3 coding DNA: TGCAGTGCTAGGCCTACAGGGCGGGGCGGGGAGCTGTTTTTT.

V gene TRBV5-5 combines with J gene TRBJ1-2, with 7 bases matching TRBD1. The germline gives CDR1 SGHKS, CDR2 YYEKEE (reference sequence). The CDR3 contains 12 residues. J lost 6 bases, V lost 2 bases, and 1 base had no gene match. CDR3 nucleotide sequence: TGTGCCAGCAGCTTTACAGGGGATGGCTACACCTTC. Amino acid sequence: CASSFTGDGYTF.

This clonotype was seen once. This CDR3 fails to terminate in the conserved phenylalanine or tryptophan, so it likely reflects a read error. V and J are TRBV6-5 and TRBJ2-3; TRBD2 is a possible D gene (5 bases). CDR1 MNHEY and CDR2 SVGAGI come from the germline V gene. V shed 2 bases and J shed 0 bases, with 6 bases lying between them. This CDR3 has 14 residues. CDR3 protein: CASSYGLSTDTQYL. In nucleotides, the CDR3 is TGTGCCAGCAGTTACGGACTGAGCACAGATACGCAGTATTTA.

For the CDR3, the DNA is TGCGCCAGCAGCTTGGCCTCCGGACTCCCAAGCTCCTACGAGCAGTACTTC. Its protein product is CASSLASGLPSSYEQYF. This rearrangement joins TRBV5-1 to TRBJ2-7, with a weak D call TRBD2 (5 bases). CDR3 length: 17 residues. Trimming stripped 0 bases from V and 0 bases from J, with 16 bases between. Germline loops: CDR1 SGHRS, CDR2 YFSETQ.